Here is one T cell receptor beta chain with its context. The antigen remains undetermined. This record comes from a study of cytomegalovirus exposure and HLA in healthy donors. General study points: Prior analysis indicated that the majority of TCR beta V segments exhibited productivity approximately 87% or approximately 30% of the time. Later on, an analysis found that several of the most significant clusters appeared to be linked to common viral pathogens, which included parvovirus B19. Reportedly, HLA-A and HLA-B alleles of most subjects were accurately predicted from TCR beta.

V dropped 1 base and J dropped 6 bases, with 5 bases sitting between them. The CDR3 is 12 amino acids. Germline V CDR1 and CDR2: SGHDT, YYEEEE. It was with 60 Vbeta and 13 Jbeta primers that the PCR ran. The method was immunoSEQ multiplex PCR; TCRdb's version includes in-frame clones alone and lacks a portion of them. The sample lists about 170,000 clones; approximately 88% were seen once. The chain couples TRBV5-6 to TRBJ2-1; D ambiguous. This sequence was found in a boy younger than 10 in good health and CMV-seronegative. The sequencing input was PBMCs. CDR3 coding DNA: TGTGCCAGCAGCTTGCTCGGCAATGAGCAGTTCTTC. This encodes CASSLLGNEQFF. Full variable domain (missing parts from reference TRBV5-6 and TRBJ2-1): DAGVTQSPTHLIKTRGQQVTLRCSPKSGHDTVSWYQQALGQGPQFIFQYYEEEERQRGNFPDRFSGHQFPNYSSELNVNALLLGDSALYLCASSLLGNEQFFGPGTRLTVL.